These 26 T cell receptor gamma chains came from one sample sequenced in a study of γδ T cells in repeated Plasmodium falciparum infection. TCRdb reanalyzed the multiplex PCR reads using CATT. The sample lists a few thousand gamma-chain clones; around 3% were seen once. Gammadelta T cells were flow-sorted from PBMC into Vgamma9/Vdelta2+ and Vdelta2-negative populations for bulk analysis. The sample was gamma-delta T cells from blood. The receptors here all came from a pool of human donors (malaria-infected and uninfected, not separated).

Details on this clone: The protein TCRdb lists belongs to a much larger clone and differs from this DNA's translation at residue 5, which points to a read error; the protein shown is made from the DNA. The chain combines TRGV9 with TRGJP. V dropped 6 bases and J dropped 4; count of bases not matched to a gene: 9. The germline gives CDR1 GITISATS, CDR2 ISYDGTV (reference sequence). The CDR3 has 17 amino acids. The DNA for the CDR3 is TGTGCCTTGTGGAAGGATAGCCAAGAGTTGGGCAAAAAAATCAAGGTATTT. Encoded protein: CALWKDSQELGKKIKVF.

This clone was recorded many times. The chain is built from TRGV9 and TRGJP. After removal of 5 bases from V and 5 bases from J, the junction contained 6 bases not matched to a gene. Germline V gene sequence: CDR1 GITISATS, CDR2 ISYDGTV (reference sequence). The CDR3 is 16 amino acids. The CDR3 sequence: CALWGREELGKKIKVF. CDR3 coding DNA: TGTGCCTTGTGGGGACGGGAAGAGTTGGGCAAAAAAATCAAGGTATTT.

For this clone: The TCRdb protein comes from a much larger clone and disagrees with this DNA's translation at residue 10, likely due to a read error; the protein given here is derived from the DNA. The chain uses TRGV4 and TRGJP1. The V and J ends lost 4 bases and 1 base, in that order; junction bases with no gene match: 15. There are 18 residues in the CDR3. CDR1 is EGSTGY and CDR2 is YDSYTSSV in the germline V gene. DNA of the CDR3: TGTGCCACCTGGGACGGCCTACTTTCTTGTACCACTGGTTGGTTCAAGATATTT. This sequence encodes CATWDGLLSCTTGWFKIF.

The sample holds a few counts of this clone. The chain is built from TRGV9 and TRGJP. Since TCRdb gives no J gene, matching the DNA to germline was used here to assign it. CDR1 and CDR2 (germline): GITISATS, ISYDGTV (reference sequence). The CDR3 consists of 17 residues. Unmatched junction bases numbered 6, after V lost 0 bases and J lost 7 bases. Here the CDR3 reads CALWEVQIELGKKIKVF. The CDR3 nucleotides are TGTGCCTTGTGGGAGGTGCAGATTGAGTTGGGCAAAAAAATCAAGGTATTT.

The rearrangement links TRGV9 to TRGJP. No J gene was available from TCRdb, and it was assigned here by a germline match of the DNA. This CDR3 is 15 amino acids long. Germline CDR1 GITISATS, CDR2 ISYDGTV (reference sequence). V was clipped by 0 bases and J by 12 bases; unmatched bases: 5. The CDR3 region has the DNA TGTGCCTTGTGGGAGGTGCAGCCGGGCAAAAAAATCAAGGTATTT. It specifies CALWEVQPGKKIKVF.

CDR3 region: CALWEVWGELGKKIKVF. Here the CDR3 DNA reads TGTGCCTTGTGGGAGGTCTGGGGCGAGTTGGGCAAAAAAATCAAGGTATTT. The gene calls are TRGV9 and TRGJP. TCRdb is silent on the J gene; assignment here came from matching the DNA to germline. This CDR3 has 17 residues. With 1 base clipped from V and 7 bases from J, the junction kept 7 bases outside the gene matches. Germline-derived CDR1 and CDR2 are GITISATS and ISYDGTV (reference sequence).

This clone came up a few times. A much larger clone sits a single nucleotide away, making a read error possible. The rearrangement uses TRGV9 and TRGJ1 or TRGJ2. From germline, CDR1 is GITISATS and CDR2 ISYDGTV (reference sequence). The CDR3 covers 11 residues. The junction had 7 bases not matched to a gene; V was cut back by 4 bases and J by 10 bases. The CDR3 DNA reads TGTGCCTTGTGGGAACTAAGGAAGAAACTCTTT. Translated: CALWELRKKLF.

J is TRGJ1 or TRGJ2 and V is TRGV9. No J segment appears in TCRdb, so it was assigned here by matching the sequence to germline. Per germline, CDR1 GITISATS and CDR2 ISYDGTV (reference sequence). The J segment lost 6 bases and the V segment lost 0 bases, leaving 17 bases of the junction unmatched. CDR3 length: 17 amino acids. The CDR3 nucleotides read TGTGCCTTGTGGGAGGTGCACAGGGGCTCAAGAGGTTATAAGAAACTCTTT. Translation: CALWEVHRGSRGYKKLF.

This clone was recorded a few times. A far larger clone is off by one base, so a read error is likely. The rearrangement uses TRGV9 and TRGJP. TCRdb records no J gene; here it was assigned by comparing the DNA to germline. The CDR3 has 16 amino acids. CDR1 GITISATS and CDR2 ISYDGTV come from the germline V gene (reference sequence). The CDR3 bases are TGCGCCTTGTGGGAGCCCTTGGTGGTGGGCAAAAAAATCAAGGTATTT. This encodes CALWEPLVVGKKIKVF.

To note about this clone: A far larger clone is a single base away, which makes a read error likely. No DNA is shown, since the ends of the CDR3 on it are uncertain; the CDR3 is the one TCRdb lists. No J gene call was made, and the V gene is TRGV9. The germline CDR1 and CDR2 sequences are GITISATS and ISYDGTV (reference sequence). A total of 30 residues make up the CDR3, ends included. CDR3 sequence reads: CALWEVIIRNSLGVEQHLLSQVSIGRIQHF.

This clone was seen a handful of times. A far larger clone is just one base off, so this is likely a read error. It is unclear where the CDR3 begins or ends on the DNA, so no DNA is shown, and the CDR3 is as TCRdb lists it. The V gene is listed as TRGV8; no J gene was called. Germline V gives CDR1 VENAVY, CDR2 YDSYNSRV. The CDR3 is 32 residues long, ends included. The CDR3 sequence is CATWDGDFIIRNSLAVEQHLLSQVSIGRIQHF.

Note on this clone: This DNA's translation and the protein TCRdb lists, from a much larger clone, do not match at residue 8, likely due to a read error; the protein shown is translated from the DNA. This rearrangement joins TRGV9 to TRGJP. TCRdb supplies no J gene; here it was assigned by aligning the nucleotide sequence to germline. CDR3 size: 15 residues. Germline CDR1 is GITISATS and CDR2 is ISYDGTV (reference sequence). The CDR3 bases are TGTGCCTTGTGGGATTCCGAGTCGGGCAAAAAAATCAAGGTATTT. Its translation is CALWDSESGKKIKVF.

The table lists this clone with a few counts. TCRdb's protein, taken from a much larger clone, differs from this DNA's translation at residue 4, likely owing to a read error; the protein displayed comes from the DNA. The chain has TRGV8 and TRGJ1 or TRGJ2. TCRdb is silent on the J gene; assignment here came from matching the DNA to germline. The CDR3 runs to 13 residues. Germline V CDR1 and CDR2: VENAVY, YDSYNSRV. In DNA, the CDR3 is TGTGCCACCGGGGATAGGCGGAGGTATAAGAAACTCTTT. The encoded protein is CATGDRRRYKKLF.

This clone has more than one count but fewer than ten. The protein that TCRdb holds for this DNA derives from a much larger clone and differs from the translated DNA at residue 7, which likely indicates a read error; the protein shown here is translated from the DNA. This chain connects TRGV9 to TRGJP. Germline matching of the DNA provided the J gene here, since TCRdb leaves it blank. The germline V gene has CDR1 GITISATS and CDR2 ISYDGTV (reference sequence). The V and J ends lost 3 bases and 4 bases, in that order; junction bases with no gene match: 6. This CDR3 contains 17 residues. The CDR3 region has the DNA TGTGCCTTGTGGGAGCCTAATCAAGAGTTGGGCAAAAAAATCAAGGTATTT. This gives the protein CALWEPNQELGKKIKVF.

In this sample, this clone turned up many times. Translating this DNA gives a protein that differs at residue 7 from the TCRdb one, which belongs to a much larger clone; a read error is likely, and the protein shown is this translation. This chain joins TRGV3 and TRGJ1 or TRGJ2. The J segment lost 0 bases and the V segment lost 0 bases, leaving 26 bases of the junction unmatched. This CDR3 is 22 amino acids long. CDR1 is VTNTFY, CDR2 YDVSTARD, per germline (reference sequence). The CDR3 region is CATWDRCLVRTPTISNYYKKLF. The CDR3 coding sequence is TGTGCCACCTGGGACAGGTGTTTAGTAAGGACGCCCACCATATCGAATTATTATAAGAAACTCTTT.

This clone was counted only a few times. TCRdb records a much larger clone's protein for this DNA, with a difference at residue 15 that likely arises from a read error; the protein given is the translation of the DNA. With the J gene uncalled, the V gene is TRGV9. CDR1 and CDR2 from the germline V gene are GITISATS and ISYDGTV (reference sequence). The CDR3 has 17 residues. The CDR3 DNA is TGTGCCTTGTGGGAGGTTCCTCAAGAGTTGGGCAAAAAAATCGAGGTATTT. This codes for CALWEVPQELGKKIEVF.

Concerning this clone: Given a far larger clone just one base away, this is likely a sequencing read error. Other DNA sequences in this specimen translate into the identical CDR3. The CDR3 sequence is CALWNPALGKKIKVF. CDR3 DNA sequence: TGTGCCTTGTGGAACCCCGCGTTGGGCAAGAAAATCAAGGTATTT. This sequence joins TRGV9 and TRGJP. The J gene is not listed in TCRdb, so it was assigned here from a DNA match to germline. This CDR3 region has 15 residues. Germline-derived CDR1 and CDR2 are GITISATS and ISYDGTV (reference sequence).

To note about this clone: This probably arose from a read error, given a far larger clone one base away. The identical CDR3 is also encoded by other nucleotide sequences in the sample. V is TRGV9 and J is TRGJP. Matching the DNA to germline supplied the J gene, which TCRdb does not give. This CDR3 is 17 amino acids long. CDR1 and CDR2 (germline): GITISATS, ISYDGTV (reference sequence). CDR3: CALWEPLQELGKKIKVF. Written as DNA, the CDR3 is TGTGCCTTGTGGGAGCCTTTGCAAGAGCTGGGCAAAAAAATCAAGGTATTT.

Notes on this clone: TCRdb lists the protein of a much larger clone for this DNA, which differs at residue 14, so this is likely a read error; the protein given here is translated from the DNA itself. The genes are TRGV9 and TRGJP. Germline values: CDR1 GITISATS, CDR2 ISYDGTV (reference sequence). This CDR3 has 16 amino acids. The CDR3 nucleotides read TGTGCCTTGTGGACTACGAGGGAGTTGGGCAAAAAAATCAGGGTATTT. Translating it yields CALWTTRELGKKIRVF.

This clone was seen many times. This DNA's translation and the protein TCRdb lists, from a much larger clone, do not match at residue 4, likely due to a read error; the protein shown is translated from the DNA. This sequence joins TRGV9 and TRGJP. From germline, CDR1 is GITISATS and CDR2 ISYDGTV (reference sequence). The CDR3 extends over 16 amino acids. CDR3 in amino acids: CALREAKELGKKIKVF. In DNA form, the CDR3 reads TGTGCCTTGCGGGAGGCCAAAGAGTTGGGCAAAAAAATCAAGGTATTT.

The CDR3 DNA sequence: TGTGCCTTGTGGGAGTCCTATAGTAGTGATTGGATCAAGACGTTT. Translated, it gives CALWESYSSDWIKTF. The V call is TRGV9, the J call TRGJP2. The J gene is not listed in TCRdb, so it was assigned here from a DNA match to germline. Losses at the gene ends were 3 bases for V and 0 bases for J; bases not matched to a gene: 4. The length of the CDR3 is 15 residues. In germline, CDR1 is GITISATS, CDR2 ISYDGTV (reference sequence).

This clone appeared many times. One base away lies a much larger clone, so this may be a sequencing read error. The sample holds other DNA sequences that translate to the same CDR3. The genes are TRGV9 and TRGJP. This CDR3 region has 17 residues. Germline CDR1 is GITISATS and CDR2 is ISYDGTV (reference sequence). With V trimmed by 0 bases and J by 3 bases, 2 bases remained unmatched. CDR3 DNA sequence: TGTGCCTTGTGGGAGGTGCAGCAAGAGTTGGGCAAAAAAATCAAGGTATTT. It is translated as CALWEVQQELGKKIKVF.

Only a few counts were recorded for this clone. A far larger clone differs by one base, so this is likely a read error. Distinct nucleotide sequences in the sample also encode this CDR3. The chain is built from TRGV9 and TRGJP. Germline matching of the DNA provided the J gene here, since TCRdb leaves it blank. Trimming removed 2 bases from V and 5 bases from J; junction bases left unmatched: 6. The CDR3 runs 17 residues. Germline CDR1 reads GITISATS; CDR2 reads ISYDGTV (reference sequence). The CDR3 here is CALWEAQKELGKKIKVF. CDR3 bases: TGTGCCTTGTGGGAGGCGCAAAAAGAGTTGGGCAAAAAAATCAAGGTATTT.

As to this clone: The TCRdb protein, from a much larger clone, departs from this DNA's translation at residue 3, likely by read error; the protein shown derives from the DNA. This chain connects TRGV3 to TRGJP1. Here the J gene was assigned by germline matching of the DNA, as TCRdb has none. The germline V gene has CDR1 VTNTFY and CDR2 YDVSTARD (reference sequence). The CDR3 loop spans 15 amino acids. The CDR3 DNA reads TGTGCCTCCTGGGACAGGCCCACCGGTGGTTGGTTCAAGATATTT. This encodes CASWDRPTGGWFKIF.

This rearrangement joins TRGV9 to TRGJP. TCRdb does not report a J gene; here it was assigned by matching the DNA to germline references. V lost 0 bases to trimming and J lost 7 bases; unmatched junction nucleotides: 9. CDR3 length: 18 amino acids. The germline V gene encodes CDR1 GITISATS and CDR2 ISYDGTV (reference sequence). CDR3 in amino acids: CALWEVQGSELGKKIKVF. The DNA for the CDR3 is TGTGCCTTGTGGGAGGTGCAAGGTTCCGAGTTGGGCAAAAAAATCAAGGTATTT.

Comments on this clone: TCRdb records a much larger clone's protein for this DNA, with a difference at residue 10 that likely arises from a read error; the protein given is the translation of the DNA. J is TRGJ1 or TRGJ2 and V is TRGV4. Since TCRdb gives no J gene, matching the DNA to germline was used here to assign it. The CDR3 has 13 amino acids. J gave up 12 bases and V 0 bases, and 11 bases lay outside the gene matches. Germline V gene sequence: CDR1 EGSTGY, CDR2 YDSYTSSV. CDR3 sequence reads: CATWDGPKNRKLF. The CDR3, as DNA: TGTGCCACCTGGGATGGGCCTAAAAATAGGAAACTCTTT.